The source of this T cell receptor (beta chain) is a study of shared clonotypes between healthy human individuals. Only CD45RO-negative cells positively selected for CCR7 counted as naive CD8 cells, so terminally differentiated effector memory CD45RA+ cells were excluded. The CDR3 covers 14 residues. Per the germline V gene, CDR1 is SGHVS and CDR2 is FNYEAQ. V shed 6 bases and J 1 base; nucleotides not matched to a gene: 2. The study ran the assay at deep level. The protocol was immunoSEQ multiplex PCR, while the TCRdb copy is restricted to in-frame clones and leaves out a portion. The table lists roughly 590,000 clones, roughly 95% of them singletons. As concerns this clone: Its antigen is undetermined.

Study findings and constraints: The small donor group covered limited genetic and exposure diversity.

The V call is TRBV7-6, the J call TRBJ2-3; 9 nucleotides match TRBD2. The sequence derives from a woman under 40 in good health. The sequencing sample was made of naive CD8+ T cells sorted from blood. DNA of the CDR3: TGTGCCAGCAGTTCTAGCGGGGGCACAGATACGCAGTATTTT. Translated, it gives CASSSSGGTDTQYF.